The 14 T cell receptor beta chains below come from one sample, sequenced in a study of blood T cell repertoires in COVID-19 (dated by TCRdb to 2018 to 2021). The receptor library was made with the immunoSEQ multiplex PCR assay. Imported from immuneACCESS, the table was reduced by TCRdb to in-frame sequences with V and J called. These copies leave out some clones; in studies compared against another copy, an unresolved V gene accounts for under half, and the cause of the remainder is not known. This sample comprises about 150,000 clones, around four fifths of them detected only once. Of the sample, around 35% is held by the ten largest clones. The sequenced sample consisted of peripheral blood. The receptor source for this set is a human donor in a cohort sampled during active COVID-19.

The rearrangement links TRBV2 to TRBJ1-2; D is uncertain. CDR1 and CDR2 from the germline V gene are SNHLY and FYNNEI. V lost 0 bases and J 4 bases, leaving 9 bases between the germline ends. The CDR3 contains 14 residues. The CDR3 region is CASSEALGVYGYTF. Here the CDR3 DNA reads TGTGCCAGCAGTGAAGCGTTAGGAGTCTATGGCTACACCTTC.

The CDR3 loop is CAWSMGTKETQYF. As DNA, the CDR3 is TGTGCCTGGAGTATGGGCACGAAAGAGACCCAGTACTTC. The V gene is TRBV30, the J gene TRBJ2-5; D unresolved. Germline values: CDR1 GTSNPN, CDR2 SVGIG (reference sequence). This CDR3 has 13 residues. V was cut by 2 bases and J by 3 bases, with 10 bases left in between. The full variable domain, with the rest looked up from reference TRBV30 and TRBJ2-5, is SQTIHQWPATLVQPVGSPLSLECTVEGTSNPNLYWYRQAAGRGLQLLFYSVGIGQISSEVPQNLSASRPQDRQFILSSKKLLLSDSGFYLCAWSMGTKETQYFGPGTRLLVL.

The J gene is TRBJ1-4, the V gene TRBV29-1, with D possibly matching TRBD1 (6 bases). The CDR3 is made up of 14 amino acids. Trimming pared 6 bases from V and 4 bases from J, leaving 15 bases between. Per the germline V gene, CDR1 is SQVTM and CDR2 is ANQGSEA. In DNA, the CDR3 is TGCAGCGTAGGGCGAGGGGGAGATAATGAAAAACTGTTTTTT. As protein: CSVGRGGDNEKLFF.

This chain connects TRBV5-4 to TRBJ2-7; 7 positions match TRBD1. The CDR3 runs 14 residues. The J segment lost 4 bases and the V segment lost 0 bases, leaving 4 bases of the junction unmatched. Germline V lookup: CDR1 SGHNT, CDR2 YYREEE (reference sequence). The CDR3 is CASSLGQGRYEQYF. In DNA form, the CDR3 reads TGTGCCAGCAGCTTGGGACAGGGAAGGTACGAGCAGTACTTC. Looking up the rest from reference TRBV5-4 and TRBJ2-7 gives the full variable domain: ETGVTQSPTHLIKTRGQQVTLRCSSQSGHNTVSWYQQALGQGPQFIFQYYREEENGRGNFPPRFSGLQFPNYSSELNVNALELDDSALYLCASSLGQGRYEQYFGPGTRLTVT.

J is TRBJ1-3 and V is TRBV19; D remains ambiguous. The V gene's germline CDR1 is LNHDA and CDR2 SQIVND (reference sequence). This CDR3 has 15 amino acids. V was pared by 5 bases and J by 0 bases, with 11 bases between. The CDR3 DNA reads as TGTGCCAGTAGTCCAAATCAGGTCTCTGGAAACACCATATATTTT. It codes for CASSPNQVSGNTIYF.

The CDR3 DNA is TGTGCCAGCAGTTTATCGCCGGTGAGCCGGGATGGCTACACCTTC. Translated: CASSLSPVSRDGYTF. This chain links TRBV27 with TRBJ1-2, with D uncertain. From germline, CDR1 is MNHEY and CDR2 SMNVEV (reference sequence). The CDR3 extends over 15 amino acids. The V end was cut by 0 bases, the J end by 6 bases, with 14 bases between.

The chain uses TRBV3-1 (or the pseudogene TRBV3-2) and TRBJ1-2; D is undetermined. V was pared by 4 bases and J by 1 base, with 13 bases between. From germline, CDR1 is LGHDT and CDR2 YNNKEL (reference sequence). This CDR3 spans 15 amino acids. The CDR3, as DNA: TGTGCCAGCAGCCCCCCGCGAGGAAATAACTATGGCTACACCTTC. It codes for CASSPPRGNNYGYTF.

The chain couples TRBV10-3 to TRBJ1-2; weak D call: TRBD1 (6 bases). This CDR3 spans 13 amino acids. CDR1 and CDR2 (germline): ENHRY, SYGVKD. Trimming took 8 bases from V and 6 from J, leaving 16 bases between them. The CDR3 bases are TGTGCCATCTCTGAAGACTACAGGGATGGCTACACCTTC. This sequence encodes CAISEDYRDGYTF.

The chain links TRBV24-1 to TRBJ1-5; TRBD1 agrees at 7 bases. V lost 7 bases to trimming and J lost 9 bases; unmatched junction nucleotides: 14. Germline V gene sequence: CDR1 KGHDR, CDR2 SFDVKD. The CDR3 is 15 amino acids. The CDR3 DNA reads TGTGCCACCAGCTCTTCCGGGACAGTCGATAGGCCCCAGCATTTT. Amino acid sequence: CATSSSGTVDRPQHF.

CDR3 coding DNA: TGTGCCAGCAGCCCCGGCGGAGGTACTATCTATGGCTACACCTTC. Residues: CASSPGGGTIYGYTF. The chain has TRBV11-3 and TRBJ1-2; D not resolved. Germline V gene data show CDR1 as SGHNT and CDR2 as YENEEA. V lost 5 bases to trimming and J lost 4 bases, with 17 bases between them. CDR3 size: 15 residues. The whole variable domain, remainder taken from reference TRBV11-3 and TRBJ1-2, is EAGVVQSPRYKIIEKKQPVAFWCNPISGHNTLYWYLQNLGQGPELLIRYENEEAVDDSQLPKDRFSAERLKGVDSTLKIQPAELGDSAVYLCASSPGGGTIYGYTFGSGTRLTVV.

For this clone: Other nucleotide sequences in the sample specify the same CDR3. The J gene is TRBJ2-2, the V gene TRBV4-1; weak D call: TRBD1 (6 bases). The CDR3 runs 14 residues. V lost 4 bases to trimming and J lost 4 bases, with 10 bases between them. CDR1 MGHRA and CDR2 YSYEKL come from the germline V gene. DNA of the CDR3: TGCGCCAGCAGCCGAGACAGGTCCACCGGGGAGCTGTTTTTT. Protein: CASSRDRSTGELFF.

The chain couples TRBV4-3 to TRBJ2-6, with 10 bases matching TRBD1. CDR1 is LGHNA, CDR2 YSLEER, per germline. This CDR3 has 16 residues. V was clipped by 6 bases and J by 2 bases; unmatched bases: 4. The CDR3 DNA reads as TGCGCCAGCAGACCCGGGACAGGGGCTGGGGCCAACGTCCTGACTTTC. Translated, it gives CASRPGTGAGANVLTF.

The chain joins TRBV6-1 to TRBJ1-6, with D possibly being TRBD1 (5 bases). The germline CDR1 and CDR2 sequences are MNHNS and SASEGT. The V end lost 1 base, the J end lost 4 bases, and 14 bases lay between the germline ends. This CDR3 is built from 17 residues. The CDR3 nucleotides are TGTGCCAGCAGTGAAGGTGGGAGTGGGACTTATAATTCACCCCTCCACTTT. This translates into CASSEGGSGTYNSPLHF.

The CDR3 nucleotides are TGTGCCAGCAGCCTCAATCGGGGGAGCTTTAGCAATCAGCCCCAGCATTTT. This sequence encodes CASSLNRGSFSNQPQHF. This chain links TRBV5-8 with TRBJ1-5; TRBD1 might be the D (5 bases). The CDR3 loop spans 17 amino acids. V lost 4 bases, J lost 0 bases, and 17 bases lay in between. CDR1 and CDR2 (germline): SGHTS, YDEGEE. The entire variable domain, with the rest obtained from reference TRBV5-8 and TRBJ1-5, is as follows: EAGVTQSPTHLIKTRGQQATLRCSPISGHTSVYWYQQALGLGLQFLLWYDEGEERNRGNFPPRFSGRQFPNYSSELNVNALELEDSALYLCASSLNRGSFSNQPQHFGDGTRLSIL.